These 10 T cell receptor beta chains originate from one sample sequenced in a study of shared clonotypes between healthy human individuals (dated by TCRdb to the early 2020s). Library preparation was by the immunoSEQ multiplex PCR assay. TCRdb retrieved this table from immuneACCESS and kept in-frame rearrangements only. Not all clones are present; in checked studies, unresolved V genes account for under half, and no reason is known for the remainder. This sample is represented by under 650,000 clones; 95% to 97% of them were singletons. Of the sample, roughly 0.06% falls within the top ten clones. Sequences were obtained from naive CD4+ T cells sorted from blood. This specimen's cell subset or site label, per the study, means: CD45RA+ positively selected. These receptors originate from a woman aged 30 to 39 in good health.

The rearrangement uses TRBV7-2 and TRBJ1-5; no definite D call. The CDR3 is 15 amino acids. With 1 base removed from V and 0 bases from J, the gap between germline ends came to 7 bases. The germline CDR1 and CDR2 sequences are SGHTA and FQGNSA. The CDR3 loop reads CASSLVVGSNQPQHF. The CDR3 DNA reads as TGTGCCAGCAGCTTAGTGGTCGGTAGCAATCAGCCCCAGCATTTT.

V is TRBV5-4 and J is TRBJ1-2; 9 bases map to TRBD1. The CDR3 is 15 residues long. CDR1 is SGHNT and CDR2 is YYREEE in the germline V gene (reference sequence). Germline trimming cut 4 bases from V and 8 bases from J; bases unmatched to any gene: 12. For the CDR3, the DNA is TGTGCCAGCAGCCCCGGGACAGGGAAACGCTACGGCTACACCTTC. Protein product: CASSPGTGKRYGYTF.

CDR3 protein: CASSPNAGTGGYEQYF. The CDR3 DNA follows: TGCGCCAGCAGCCCCAACGCCGGGACAGGGGGCTACGAGCAGTACTTC. The genes are TRBV5-1 and TRBJ2-5; 11 bases align to TRBD1. The better agreement between TRBJ2-7 and the DNA end casts doubt on the J call. The CDR3 loop spans 16 amino acids. The V gene's germline CDR1 is SGHRS and CDR2 YFSETQ.

The chain has TRBV28 and TRBJ2-5; no reliable D call. Near its end, the DNA agrees better with TRBJ2-7, so the J call may be wrong. The CDR3 is 13 amino acids. Germline V gives CDR1 MDHEN, CDR2 SYDVKM. The CDR3 coding sequence is TGTGCCAGCAGTTTTCAGTACAGTACCGAGCAGTACTTC. Protein product: CASSFQYSTEQYF.

V usage is TRBV7-8 and J usage is TRBJ1-2; D gene ambiguous. With 0 bases removed from V and 3 bases from J, the gap between germline ends came to 5 bases. The V gene's germline CDR1 is SGHVS and CDR2 FQNEAQ. The CDR3 extends over 13 amino acids. The CDR3 DNA reads TGTGCCAGCAGCTTAGCAGAATACTATGGCTACACCTTC. Its translation: CASSLAEYYGYTF. Looking up the rest from reference TRBV7-8 and TRBJ1-2 gives the full variable domain: GAGVSQSPRYKVAKRGQDVALRCDPISGHVSLFWYQQALGQGPEFLTYFQNEAQLDKSGLPSDRFFAERPEGSVSTLKIQRTQQEDSAVYLCASSLAEYYGYTFGSGTRLTVV.

The chain has TRBV7-8 and TRBJ1-3, with 7 positions matching TRBD1. Trimming took 5 bases from V and 4 from J; bases not matched to a gene: 5. This CDR3 contains 14 residues. Germline lookup yields CDR1 SGHVS and CDR2 FQNEAQ. CDR3 nucleotide sequence: TGTGCCAGCAGCCGGACAGGCCTAGGAAACACCATATATTTT. Protein sequence: CASSRTGLGNTIYF.

This chain uses TRBV5-1 with TRBJ1-4; no definite D call. Germline CDR1 and CDR2: SGHRS and YFSETQ. V lost 0 bases and J lost 1, with 4 bases in between. The CDR3 length is 14 residues. The CDR3 loop is CASSLEGTNEKLFF. In DNA form, the CDR3 reads TGCGCCAGCAGCTTGGAGGGAACTAATGAAAAACTGTTTTTT.

This sequence joins TRBV4-1 and TRBJ2-7; 8 nucleotides match TRBD2. Looked up from germline, CDR1 is MGHRA and CDR2 is YSYEKL. This CDR3 has 16 amino acids. Unmatched junction bases numbered 11, after V lost 4 bases and J lost 3 bases. Here the CDR3 reads CASSRRGEDRIYEQYF. The CDR3 DNA reads as TGCGCCAGCAGCCGGCGGGGGGAGGACCGTATCTACGAGCAGTACTTC.

V is TRBV27 and J is TRBJ2-5, with 12 bases fitting TRBD2. The V gene's germline CDR1 is MNHEY and CDR2 SMNVEV (reference sequence). This CDR3 has 16 amino acids. V shed 5 bases, J shed 1 base, and the junction held 5 bases outside the gene matches. For the CDR3, the DNA is TGTGCCAGCAGTCAGAGACTAGCGGGAGTCCAAGAGACCCAGTACTTC. Translated: CASSQRLAGVQETQYF.

The rearrangement links TRBV10-3 to TRBJ1-1; D unresolved. The CDR3 covers 13 residues. Germline lookup yields CDR1 ENHRY and CDR2 SYGVKD. Trimming took off 4 bases at V and 5 bases at J, with 11 bases between the two ends. CDR3 protein: CAISARERTEAFF. Written as DNA, the CDR3 is TGTGCCATCAGTGCGAGAGAGAGAACTGAAGCTTTCTTT.